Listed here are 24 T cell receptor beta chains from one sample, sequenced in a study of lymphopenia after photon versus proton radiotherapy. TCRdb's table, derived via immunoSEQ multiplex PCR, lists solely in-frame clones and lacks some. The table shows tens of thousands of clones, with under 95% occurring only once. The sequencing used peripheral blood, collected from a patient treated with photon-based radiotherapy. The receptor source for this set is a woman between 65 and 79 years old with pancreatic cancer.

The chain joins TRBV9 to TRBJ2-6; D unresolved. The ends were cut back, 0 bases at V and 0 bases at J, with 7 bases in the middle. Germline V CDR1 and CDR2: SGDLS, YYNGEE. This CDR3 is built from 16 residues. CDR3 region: CASSVGWGSGANVLTF. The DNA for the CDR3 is TGTGCCAGCAGCGTAGGGTGGGGCTCTGGGGCCAACGTCCTGACTTTC.

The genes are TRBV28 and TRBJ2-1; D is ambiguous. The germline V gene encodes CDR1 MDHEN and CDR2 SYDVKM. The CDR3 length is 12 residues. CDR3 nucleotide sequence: TGTGCTGCTGGCCCACTGGACCTACAGCAGTTCTTC. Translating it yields CAAGPLDLQQFF.

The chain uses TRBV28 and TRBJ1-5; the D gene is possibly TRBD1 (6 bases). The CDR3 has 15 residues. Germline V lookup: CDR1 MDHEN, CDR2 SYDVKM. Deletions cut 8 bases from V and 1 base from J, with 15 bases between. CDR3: CASDWGGDSNQPQHF. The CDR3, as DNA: TGTGCCAGCGACTGGGGGGGCGACAGCAATCAGCCCCAGCATTTT.

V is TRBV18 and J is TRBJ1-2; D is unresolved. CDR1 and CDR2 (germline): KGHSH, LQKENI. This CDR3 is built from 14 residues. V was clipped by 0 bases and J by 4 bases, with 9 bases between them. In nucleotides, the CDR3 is TGTGCCAGCTCACCACCGACGAGTCCCTATGGCTACACCTTC. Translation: CASSPPTSPYGYTF.

The CDR3 loop reads CASSPRPGTGLLGYTF. CDR3 nucleotides: TGTGCCAGCAGTCCCCGCCCCGGGACAGGTCTCCTTGGCTACACCTTC. V and J are TRBV27 and TRBJ1-2, with 8 positions matching TRBD1. The CDR3 is 16 residues long. From germline, CDR1 is MNHEY and CDR2 SMNVEV (reference sequence). V trimming: 5 bases; J trimming: 7 bases; junction bases outside the gene matches: 15.

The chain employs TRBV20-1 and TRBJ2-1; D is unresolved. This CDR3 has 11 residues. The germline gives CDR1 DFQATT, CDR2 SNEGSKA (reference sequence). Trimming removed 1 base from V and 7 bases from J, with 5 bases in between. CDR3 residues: CSARGQNEQFF. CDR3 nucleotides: TGCAGTGCTAGAGGACAAAATGAGCAGTTCTTC.

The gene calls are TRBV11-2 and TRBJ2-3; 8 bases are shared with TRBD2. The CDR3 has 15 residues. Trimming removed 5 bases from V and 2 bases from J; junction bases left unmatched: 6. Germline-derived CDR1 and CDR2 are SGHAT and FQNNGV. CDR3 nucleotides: TGTGCCAGCAGCACCGGGACTAGGGCCACAGATACGCAGTATTTT. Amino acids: CASSTGTRATDTQYF.

The CDR3 DNA is TGCAGCGTTGAACCCAGCGGAGCTAGCACAGATACGCAGTATTTT. It translates to CSVEPSGASTDTQYF. The chain links TRBV29-1 to TRBJ2-3; possible D gene TRBD2, 5 bases. Germline assignment: CDR1 SQVTM and CDR2 ANQGSEA. The length of the CDR3 is 15 residues. The V gene lost 2 bases and the J gene lost 0 bases, with 12 bases spanning the gap.

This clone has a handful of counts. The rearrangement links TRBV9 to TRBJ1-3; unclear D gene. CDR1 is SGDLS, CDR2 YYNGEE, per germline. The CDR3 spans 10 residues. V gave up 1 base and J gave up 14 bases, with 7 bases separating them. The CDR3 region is CASSVIPVYF. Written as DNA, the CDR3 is TGTGCCAGCAGCGTAATTCCGGTATATTTT. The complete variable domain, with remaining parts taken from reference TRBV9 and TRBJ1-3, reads DSGVTQTPKHLITATGQRVTLRCSPRSGDLSVYWYQQSLDQGLQFLIQYYNGEERAKGNILERFSAQQFPDLHSELNLSSLELGDSALYFCASSVIPVYFGEGSWLTVV.

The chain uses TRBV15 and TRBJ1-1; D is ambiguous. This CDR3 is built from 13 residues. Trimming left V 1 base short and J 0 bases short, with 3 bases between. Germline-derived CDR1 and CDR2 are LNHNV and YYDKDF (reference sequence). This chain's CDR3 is CATSRALNTEAFF. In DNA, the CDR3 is TGTGCCACCAGCAGAGCTTTGAACACTGAAGCTTTCTTT.

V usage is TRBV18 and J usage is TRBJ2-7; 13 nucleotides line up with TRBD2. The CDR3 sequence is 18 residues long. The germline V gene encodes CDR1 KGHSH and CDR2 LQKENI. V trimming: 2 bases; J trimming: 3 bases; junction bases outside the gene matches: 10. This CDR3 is CASSPLQLAGGQGYEQYF. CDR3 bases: TGTGCCAGCTCACCATTACAACTAGCGGGAGGGCAGGGCTACGAGCAGTACTTC.

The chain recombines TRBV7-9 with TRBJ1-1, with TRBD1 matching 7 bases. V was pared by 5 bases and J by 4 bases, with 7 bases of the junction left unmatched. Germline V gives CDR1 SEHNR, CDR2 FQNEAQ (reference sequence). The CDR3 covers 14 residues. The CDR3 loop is CASSRRQGITEAFF. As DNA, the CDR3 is TGTGCCAGCAGCCGGCGACAGGGTATCACTGAAGCTTTCTTT.

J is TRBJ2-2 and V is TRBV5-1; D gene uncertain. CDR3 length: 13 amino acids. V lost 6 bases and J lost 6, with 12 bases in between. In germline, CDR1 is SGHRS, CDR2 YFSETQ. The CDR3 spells CASKSQEAGELFF. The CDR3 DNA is TGCGCCAGCAAGTCCCAGGAAGCCGGGGAGCTGTTTTTT.

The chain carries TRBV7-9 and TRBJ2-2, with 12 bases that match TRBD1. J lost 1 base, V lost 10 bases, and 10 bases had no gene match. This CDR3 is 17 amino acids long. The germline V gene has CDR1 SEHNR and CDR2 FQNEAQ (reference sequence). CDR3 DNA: TGTGCCACTCGGGACAGGGGGCGTCCAAGGAACACCGGGGAGCTGTTTTTT. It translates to CATRDRGRPRNTGELFF.

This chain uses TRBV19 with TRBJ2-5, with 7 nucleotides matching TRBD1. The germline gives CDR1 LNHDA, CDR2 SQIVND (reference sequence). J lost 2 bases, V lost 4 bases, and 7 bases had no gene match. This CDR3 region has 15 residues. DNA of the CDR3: TGTGCCAGTAGTACCGGACAGGCAGGACAAGAGACCCAGTACTTC. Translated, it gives CASSTGQAGQETQYF.

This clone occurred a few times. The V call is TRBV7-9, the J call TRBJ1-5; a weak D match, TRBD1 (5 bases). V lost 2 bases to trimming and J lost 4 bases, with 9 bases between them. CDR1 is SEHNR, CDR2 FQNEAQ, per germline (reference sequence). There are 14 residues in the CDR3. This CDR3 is CASSLSGGNQPQHF. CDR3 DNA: TGTGCCAGCAGCTTATCTGGGGGGAATCAGCCCCAGCATTTT.

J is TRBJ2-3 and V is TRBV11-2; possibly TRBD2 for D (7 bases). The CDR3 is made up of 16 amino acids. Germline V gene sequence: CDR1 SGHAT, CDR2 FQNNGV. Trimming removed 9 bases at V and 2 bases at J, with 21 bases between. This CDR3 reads CASGGADQIPTDTQYF. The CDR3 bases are TGTGCCAGTGGGGGGGCAGACCAGATCCCCACAGATACGCAGTATTTT.

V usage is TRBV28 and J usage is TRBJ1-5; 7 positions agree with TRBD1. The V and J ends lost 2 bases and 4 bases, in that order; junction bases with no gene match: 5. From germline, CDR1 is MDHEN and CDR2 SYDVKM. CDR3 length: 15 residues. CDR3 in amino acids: CASSLGTDSNQPQHF. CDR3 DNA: TGTGCCAGCAGTTTAGGGACAGACTCAAATCAGCCCCAGCATTTT.

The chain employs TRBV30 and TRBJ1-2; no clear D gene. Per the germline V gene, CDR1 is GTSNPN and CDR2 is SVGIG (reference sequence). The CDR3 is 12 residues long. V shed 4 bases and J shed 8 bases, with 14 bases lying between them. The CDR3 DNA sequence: TGTGCCTGGATTGGCCCAGCGTGGGGCTACACCTTC. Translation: CAWIGPAWGYTF.

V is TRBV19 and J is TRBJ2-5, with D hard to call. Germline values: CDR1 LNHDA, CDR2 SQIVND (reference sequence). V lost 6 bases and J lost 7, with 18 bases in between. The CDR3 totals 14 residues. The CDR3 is CASRPDRKIGTQYF. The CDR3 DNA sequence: TGTGCCAGTAGGCCGGACCGCAAGATTGGGACCCAGTACTTC. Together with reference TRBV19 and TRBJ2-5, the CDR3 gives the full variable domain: DGGITQSPKYLFRKEGQNVTLSCEQNLNHDAMYWYRQDPGQGLRLIYYSQIVNDFQKGDIAEGYSVSREKKESFPLTVTSAQKNPTAFYLCASRPDRKIGTQYFGPGTRLLVL.

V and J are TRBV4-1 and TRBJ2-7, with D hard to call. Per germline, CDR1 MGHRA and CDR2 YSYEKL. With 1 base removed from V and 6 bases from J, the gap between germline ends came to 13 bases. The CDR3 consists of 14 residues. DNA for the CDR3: TGCGCCAGCAGCCAAGGGGTGTTTCTCTCCGAGCAGTACTTC. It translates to CASSQGVFLSEQYF.

The CDR3 DNA sequence: TGTGCCAGCTCACCACGACAGGGAGGGGACACCGGGGAGCTGTTTTTT. The encoded protein is CASSPRQGGDTGELFF. The J gene is TRBJ2-2, the V gene TRBV18, with D possibly called TRBD1 or TRBD2 (7 bases each). V was shortened by 1 base and J by 3 bases, with 12 bases between the two germline ends. Germline lookup yields CDR1 KGHSH and CDR2 LQKENI. The CDR3 is 16 amino acids.

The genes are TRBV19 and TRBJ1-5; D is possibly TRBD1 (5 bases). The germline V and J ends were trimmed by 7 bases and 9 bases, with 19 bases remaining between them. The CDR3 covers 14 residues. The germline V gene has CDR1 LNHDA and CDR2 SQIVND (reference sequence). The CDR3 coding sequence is TGTGCCAGTAAATGGGGACCGGGGATCGGGCCCCAGCATTTT. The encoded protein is CASKWGPGIGPQHF. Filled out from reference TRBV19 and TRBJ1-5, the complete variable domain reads DGGITQSPKYLFRKEGQNVTLSCEQNLNHDAMYWYRQDPGQGLRLIYYSQIVNDFQKGDIAEGYSVSREKKESFPLTVTSAQKNPTAFYLCASKWGPGIGPQHFGDGTRLSIL.

This CDR3 reads CAISEVGASGGYTF. Written as DNA, the CDR3 is TGTGCCATCAGTGAGGTAGGGGCGAGCGGGGGCTACACCTTC. The chain carries TRBV10-3 and TRBJ1-2; a weak D match, TRBD1 (5 bases). In germline, CDR1 is ENHRY, CDR2 SYGVKD. The CDR3 contains 14 residues. V was shortened by 2 bases and J by 8 bases, with 15 bases between the two germline ends.